Following are 8 T cell receptor beta chains from one sample sequenced in a study of radiation and T cells in renal cell carcinoma (dated by TCRdb to the early 2020s). Receptors were amplified or captured by the immunoSEQ multiplex PCR assay. The immuneACCESS repertoire file appears here via TCRdb, limited to in-frame rearrangements. These files lack a portion of the clones; in checked studies, under half of the deficit traces to unresolved V genes, and the cause of the others is not known. The sample contains 150,000 or so clones, around 89% of them found a single time. Together, the top ten hold roughly 4% of the sample. The time point label, as the study defines it: baseline pretreatment blood. The sample's treatment or condition label is to be understood as: 15 Gy SBRT to primary tumor, nephrectomy 4 weeks later. The specimen was blood, collected from a patient whose treatment included radiotherapy and nephrectomy. The receptors were sampled from a woman in her 70s with renal cell carcinoma.

This chain links TRBV30 with TRBJ2-3, with D perhaps matching TRBD1 (6 bases). CDR3 size: 13 residues. The V end lost 3 bases, the J end lost 9 bases, and 16 bases lay between the germline ends. Germline lookup yields CDR1 GTSNPN and CDR2 SVGIG (reference sequence). The CDR3 nucleotides read TGTGCCTGGAGCGCCCTCGCGGACAGCACGCAGTATTTT. This codes for CAWSALADSTQYF.

This clone turned up a few times. The V gene is TRBV5-1, the J gene TRBJ1-1; D uncertain. V was trimmed by 3 bases and J by 0 bases, leaving 12 bases between them. Germline CDR1 reads SGHRS; CDR2 reads YFSETQ. The CDR3 covers 15 residues. The CDR3 sequence is CASSSAGTMNTEAFF. CDR3 DNA sequence: TGCGCCAGCAGCTCAGCAGGAACCATGAACACTGAAGCTTTCTTT.

The chain is built from TRBV7-2 and TRBJ2-7, with D perhaps TRBD1 (7 bases). V was shortened by 5 bases and J by 2 bases, with 22 bases between the two germline ends. This CDR3 is built from 17 residues. Per the germline V gene, CDR1 is SGHTA and CDR2 is FQGNSA. The CDR3 region has the DNA TGTGCCAGCAGCCGCCAGGGGGGTAGCGGAGCTACCTACGAGCAGTACTTC. The encoded protein is CASSRQGGSGATYEQYF.

V usage is TRBV6-5 and J usage is TRBJ2-5; 10 nucleotides line up with TRBD1. The J segment lost 5 bases and the V segment lost 0 bases, leaving 3 bases of the junction unmatched. The CDR3 runs to 15 residues. Per the germline V gene, CDR1 is MNHEY and CDR2 is SVGAGI. The CDR3 DNA reads TGTGCCAGCAGTTACTCGGGACAGGGGTTGGAGACCCAGTACTTC. It is translated as CASSYSGQGLETQYF.

The rearrangement uses TRBV27 and TRBJ2-3; no clear D gene. CDR1 and CDR2 from the germline V gene are MNHEY and SMNVEV (reference sequence). The CDR3 length is 13 residues. The V end was cut by 6 bases, the J end by 1 base, with 8 bases between. In DNA form, the CDR3 reads TGTGCCAGCAGGGAACATGGCACAGATACGCAGTATTTT. This encodes CASREHGTDTQYF.

This chain connects TRBV7-6 to TRBJ1-2, with D tentatively TRBD1 (5 bases). V dropped 2 bases and J dropped 3 bases, with 7 bases sitting between them. Germline CDR1 and CDR2: SGHVS and FNYEAQ. CDR3 length equals 13 residues. The CDR3 spells CASSLSGYYGYTF. In nucleotides, the CDR3 is TGTGCCAGCAGCTTATCAGGGTACTATGGCTACACCTTC.

This clone was recorded a few times. The genes are TRBV19 and TRBJ1-2; a weak D match, TRBD1 (6 bases). V gave up 6 bases and J gave up 3 bases, with 11 bases separating them. CDR1 is LNHDA and CDR2 is SQIVND in the germline V gene (reference sequence). The CDR3 has 13 amino acids. CDR3 nucleotides: TGTGCCAGTAGAATCAGGGGAGACTATGGCTACACCTTC. Encoded protein: CASRIRGDYGYTF.

CDR3 amino acids: CASSEWDRPYEQYF. Written as DNA, the CDR3 is TGTGCCAGCAGTGAATGGGACAGACCCTACGAGCAGTACTTC. The J gene is TRBJ2-7, the V gene TRBV2; 7 bases map to TRBD1. There are 14 residues in the CDR3. CDR1 is SNHLY, CDR2 FYNNEI, per germline. Unmatched junction bases numbered 3, after V lost 2 bases and J lost 2 bases.